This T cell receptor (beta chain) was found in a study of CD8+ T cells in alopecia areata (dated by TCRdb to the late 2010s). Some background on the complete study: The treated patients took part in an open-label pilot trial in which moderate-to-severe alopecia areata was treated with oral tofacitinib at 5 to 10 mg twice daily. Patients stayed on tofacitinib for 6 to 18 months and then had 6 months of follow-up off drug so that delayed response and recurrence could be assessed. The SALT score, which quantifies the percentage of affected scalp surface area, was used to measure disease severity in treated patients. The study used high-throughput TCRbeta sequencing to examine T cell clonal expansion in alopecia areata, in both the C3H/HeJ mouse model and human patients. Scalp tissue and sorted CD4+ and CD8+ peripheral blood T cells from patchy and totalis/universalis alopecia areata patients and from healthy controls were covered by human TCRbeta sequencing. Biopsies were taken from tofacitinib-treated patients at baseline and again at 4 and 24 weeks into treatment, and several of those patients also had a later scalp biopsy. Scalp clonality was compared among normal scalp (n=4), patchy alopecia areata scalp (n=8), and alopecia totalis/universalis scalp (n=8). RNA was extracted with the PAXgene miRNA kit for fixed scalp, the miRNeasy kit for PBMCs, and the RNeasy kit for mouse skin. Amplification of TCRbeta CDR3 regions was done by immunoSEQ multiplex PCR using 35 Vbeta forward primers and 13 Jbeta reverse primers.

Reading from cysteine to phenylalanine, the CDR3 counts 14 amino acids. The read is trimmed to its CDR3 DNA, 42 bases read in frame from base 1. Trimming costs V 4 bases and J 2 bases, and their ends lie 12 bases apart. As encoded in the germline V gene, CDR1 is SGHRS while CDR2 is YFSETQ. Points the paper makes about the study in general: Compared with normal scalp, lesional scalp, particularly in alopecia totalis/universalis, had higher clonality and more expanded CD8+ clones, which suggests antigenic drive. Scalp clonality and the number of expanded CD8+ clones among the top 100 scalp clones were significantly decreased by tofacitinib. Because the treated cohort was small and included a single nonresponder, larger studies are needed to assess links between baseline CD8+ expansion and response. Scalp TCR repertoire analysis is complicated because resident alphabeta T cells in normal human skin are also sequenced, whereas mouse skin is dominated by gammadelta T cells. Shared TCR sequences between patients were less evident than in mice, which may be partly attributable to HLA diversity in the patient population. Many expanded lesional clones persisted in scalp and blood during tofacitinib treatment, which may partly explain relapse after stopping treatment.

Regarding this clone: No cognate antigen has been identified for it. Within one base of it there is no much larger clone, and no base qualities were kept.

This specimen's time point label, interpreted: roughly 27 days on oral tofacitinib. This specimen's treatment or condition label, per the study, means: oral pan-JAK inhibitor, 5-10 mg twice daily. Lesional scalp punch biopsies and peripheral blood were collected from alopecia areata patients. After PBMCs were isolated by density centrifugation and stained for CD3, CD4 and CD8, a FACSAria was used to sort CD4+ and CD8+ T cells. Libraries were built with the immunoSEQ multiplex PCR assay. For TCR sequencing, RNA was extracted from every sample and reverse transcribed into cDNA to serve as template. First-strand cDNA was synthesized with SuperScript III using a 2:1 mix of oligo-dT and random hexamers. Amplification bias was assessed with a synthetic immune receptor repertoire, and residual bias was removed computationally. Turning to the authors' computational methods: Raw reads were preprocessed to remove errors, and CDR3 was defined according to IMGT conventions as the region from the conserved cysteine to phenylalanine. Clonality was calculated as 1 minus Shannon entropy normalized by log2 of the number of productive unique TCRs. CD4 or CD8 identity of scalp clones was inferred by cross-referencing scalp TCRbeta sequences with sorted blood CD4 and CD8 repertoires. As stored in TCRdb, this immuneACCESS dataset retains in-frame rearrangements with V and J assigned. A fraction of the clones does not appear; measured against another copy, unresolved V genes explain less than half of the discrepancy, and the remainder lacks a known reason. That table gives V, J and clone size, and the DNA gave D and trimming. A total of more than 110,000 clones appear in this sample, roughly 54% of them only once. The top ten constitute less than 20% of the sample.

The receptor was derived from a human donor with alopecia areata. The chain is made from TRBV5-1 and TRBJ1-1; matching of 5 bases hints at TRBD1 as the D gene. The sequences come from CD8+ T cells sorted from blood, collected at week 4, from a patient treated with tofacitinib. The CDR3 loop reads CASSLGHPNTEAFF. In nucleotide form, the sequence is TGCGCCAGCAGCCTCGGACACCCCAACACTGAAGCTTTCTTT.